The sequence of this T cell receptor beta chain was determined in a study of beta chain features in type 1 diabetes. This clone showed up just a few times. Its target is not known. The sequenced template was cDNA made from the entire isolated RNA. Clones were sequenced by immunoSEQ multiplex PCR, and TCRdb holds only the in-frame ones, with some missing. The sample carries around 280,000 clones, approximately 15% recorded once. Using CD45RO/CCR7/CD25/CD127/CD95/CD27, CD4+ naive, central memory, regulatory and stem cell-like memory cells were sorted. Overall study findings and caveats: Moderate yet significant TCRB CDR3 shortening was seen in Type 1 diabetes patients in all four CD4+ subsets.

The TCR was taken from a man younger than 30 with type 1 diabetes. Input material: naive CD4+ T cells from blood.

CDR3 protein: CASGPVAGPYNEQFF. CDR3 nucleotide sequence: TGTGCTAGTGGTCCGGTAGCGGGCCCCTACAATGAGCAGTTCTTC. V usage is TRBV12-5 and J usage is TRBJ2-1; TRBD2 agrees at 7 bases. After removal of 5 bases from V and 2 bases from J, the junction contained 6 bases not matched to a gene. The CDR3 is 15 residues long. The germline CDR1 and CDR2 sequences are LGHNT and FRNRAP.